The source of this T cell receptor (beta chain) is a study of shared clonotypes between healthy human individuals. This clone was detected once. TCRdb's copy holds only in-frame clones and misses some; the assay was immunoSEQ multiplex PCR. Seen here are approximately 2.1 million clones, approximately 93% observed once, and the top ten hold under 0.45%. Sequencing was carried out using naive CD4+ T cells from PBMCs. Subset: CD45RA+ positively selected. The TCR comes from a young man in good health. Some clones in this sample may be carry-over from other donors' samples.

For the CDR3, the DNA is TGCGCCAGCAGCTTTCGGGCGGGAACATACTCCTACGAGCAGTACTTC. Translating gives CASSFRAGTYSYEQYF. The gene calls are TRBV5-1 and TRBJ2-7; TRBD2 might be the D (6 bases). The CDR3 extends over 16 amino acids. V gave up 2 bases and J gave up 0 bases, with 15 bases separating them. Looked up from germline, CDR1 is SGHRS and CDR2 is YFSETQ.